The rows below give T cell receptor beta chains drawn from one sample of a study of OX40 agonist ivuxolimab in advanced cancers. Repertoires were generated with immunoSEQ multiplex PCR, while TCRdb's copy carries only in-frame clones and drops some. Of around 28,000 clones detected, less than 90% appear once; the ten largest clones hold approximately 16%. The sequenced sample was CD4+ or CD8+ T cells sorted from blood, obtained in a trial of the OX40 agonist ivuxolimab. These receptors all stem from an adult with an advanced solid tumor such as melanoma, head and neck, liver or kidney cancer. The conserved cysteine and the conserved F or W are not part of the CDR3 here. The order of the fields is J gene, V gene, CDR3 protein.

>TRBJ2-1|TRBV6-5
ASSEADRYNEQF
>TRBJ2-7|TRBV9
ASSPDRASSYEQY
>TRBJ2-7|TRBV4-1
ASSQESVSGAYEQY
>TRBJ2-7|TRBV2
ASSEWVAVPPSYEQY
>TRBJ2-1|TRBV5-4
ASSSPNEQF
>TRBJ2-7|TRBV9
ASSVDVSGSYEQY
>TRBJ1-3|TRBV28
ASSIGGDGNTIY
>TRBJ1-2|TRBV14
ASSNWTRPNYGYT
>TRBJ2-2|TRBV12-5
ASGLSTGGFTGELF
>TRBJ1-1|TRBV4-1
ASSREPPGGMNTEAF
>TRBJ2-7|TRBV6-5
ASSYVGQGLDEQY
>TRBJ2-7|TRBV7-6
ASSLEQGSSYEQY
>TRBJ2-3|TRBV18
ASSPTKSGLLDNTQY
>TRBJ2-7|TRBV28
ASSRGTSGYYEQY
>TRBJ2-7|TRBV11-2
ASSPNRAGSSYEQY
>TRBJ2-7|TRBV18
ASSPGGPGEQY
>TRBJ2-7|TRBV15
ATSRVPGETIYEQY
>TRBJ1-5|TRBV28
ASSYGTVWEYNQPQH
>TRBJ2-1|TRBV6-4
ASSLAGGPGNEQF
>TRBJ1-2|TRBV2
ASSENLAGFYGYT
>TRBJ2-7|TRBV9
ASSVGQGAYYEQY
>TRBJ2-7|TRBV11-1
ASEGRGFYEQY
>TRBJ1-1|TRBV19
ASSALNTEAF
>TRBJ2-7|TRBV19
ASSPWGQGKSEQY
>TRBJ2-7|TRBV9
ASSPGLAGGLGEQY
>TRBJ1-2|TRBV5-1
ASSLAAKQGGYGYT
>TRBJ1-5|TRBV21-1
ASTKKAVRVHQPQH
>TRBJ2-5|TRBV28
ASSLLYSFQETQY
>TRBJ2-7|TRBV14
ASSQWDALRSYEQY
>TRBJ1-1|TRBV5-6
ASRTGWNTEAF
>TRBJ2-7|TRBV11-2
ASSLGATYEQY
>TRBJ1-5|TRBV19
ASSMTGYLHQPQH